This T cell receptor (beta chain) was captured in a study of blood T cell repertoires in COVID-19. Study at large: Samples representing acute and convalescent COVID-19 were sourced from the United States, Italy and Spain. Sources were T cells, B-cell-depleted T cells, or PBMCs; the material itself was cDNA or gDNA.

Per the original data handling: Reference gene primer amplification gave nucleated cell count estimates. Libraries were prepared by immunoSEQ multiplex PCR; TCRdb keeps only in-frame clonotypes and omits some of them. The V and J calls and clone size were taken over from that table, and D and trimming were inferred from the DNA. The repertoire has roughly 86,000 clones, approximately 80% of them found once; the top ten carry about 3.4%. The CDR3 extends over 14 amino acids. Germline loops: CDR1 SGHVS, CDR2 FQNEAQ. V trimming: 1 base; J trimming: 1 base; junction bases outside the gene matches: 1. Source material: peripheral blood. The sequence derives from a man aged 45 to 65 with acute or convalescent COVID-19. V gene TRBV7-8 combines with J gene TRBJ2-7, with 7 positions matching TRBD2. Here the CDR3 DNA reads TGTGCCAGCAGCTTAGGGGGAGGGTCCTACGAGCAGTACTTC. Translated, it gives CASSLGGGSYEQYF. Full variable domain (outside the CDR3, taken from reference TRBV7-8 and TRBJ2-7): GAGVSQSPRYKVAKRGQDVALRCDPISGHVSLFWYQQALGQGPEFLTYFQNEAQLDKSGLPSDRFFAERPEGSVSTLKIQRTQQEDSAVYLCASSLGGGSYEQYFGPGTRLTVT.